Presented here are 26 T cell receptor beta chains from one specimen sequenced in a study of blood T cells in healthy people across ages. The second PCR ran about 6 to 12 cycles with a sample-barcoded 5' primer and J-beta primers. TCRdb itself ran the 5' RACE reads through MiXCR, one entry per CDR3 protein. The table lists about 670,000 distinct CDR3 sequences, roughly 43% of them singletons. The sequencing sample was made of blood. All receptors come from an elderly man in good health.

Only a few counts were recorded for this clonotype. V usage is TRBV6-1 and J usage is TRBJ2-1, with 7 positions matching TRBD1. Germline values: CDR1 MNHNS, CDR2 SASEGT. The trim removed 11 bases at V and 5 bases at J, leaving 12 bases unmatched. The CDR3 totals 14 residues. The CDR3 DNA sequence: TGTGCCTCTACTCCCGGGACAGCGAACAATGAGCAGTTCTTC. This translates into CASTPGTANNEQFF.

In this sample, this clonotype turned up a few times. The chain is built from TRBV7-9 and TRBJ2-1; tentatively, D is TRBD1 (6 bases). The CDR3 has 17 amino acids. Germline values: CDR1 SEHNR, CDR2 FQNEAQ (reference sequence). Deletions cut 7 bases from V and 0 bases from J, with 19 bases between. The CDR3 is CASNLGASRSSYNEQFF. The CDR3 DNA reads TGTGCCAGCAACTTGGGGGCTAGCCGAAGCTCCTACAATGAGCAGTTCTTC.

The chain employs TRBV6-2 or TRBV6-3 and TRBJ2-1; 9 nucleotides line up with TRBD1. V gave up 6 bases and J gave up 7 bases; unmatched junction bases: 13. The germline CDR1 and CDR2 sequences are MNHEY and SVGEGT. This CDR3 has 16 residues. The CDR3 DNA reads TGTGCCAGCAGAAGATCGGGACAGGGAGTAGTGAATGAGCAGTTCTTC. Protein: CASRRSGQGVVNEQFF.

As to this clonotype: A read error is possible here, since a much larger clone lies one base away. The chain links TRBV9 to TRBJ2-7, with 8 bases that match TRBD1. The germline V gene encodes CDR1 SGDLS and CDR2 YYNGEE. The CDR3 contains 14 residues. Written as DNA, the CDR3 is TGTGCCAGCAGCGTCCGGGACAGGTCCTACGAGCGGTACTTC. The encoded protein is CASSVRDRSYERYF. The full variable domain, completed using reference TRBV9 and TRBJ2-7, is DSGVTQTPKHLITATGQRVTLRCSPRSGDLSVYWYQQSLDQGLQFLIQYYNGEERAKGNILERFSAQQFPDLHSELNLSSLELGDSALYFCASSVRDRSYERYFGPGTRLTVT.

This chain uses TRBV6-2 or TRBV6-3 with TRBJ1-5; 8 nucleotides agree with TRBD1. Losses at the gene ends were 10 bases for V and 7 bases for J; bases not matched to a gene: 9. Germline CDR1 is MNHEY and CDR2 is SVGEGT. This CDR3 comprises 13 residues. The CDR3 coding sequence is TGTGCCACCACGGAGCCAGGGGGCCAGCCCCAGCATTTT. Amino acids: CATTEPGGQPQHF.

The chain carries TRBV6-2 or TRBV6-3 and TRBJ1-5, with TRBD1 identical over 11 bases. Germline CDR1 and CDR2: MNHEY and SVGEGT. The CDR3 length is 15 residues. Trimming removed 4 bases from V and 9 bases from J; junction bases left unmatched: 8. The DNA for the CDR3 is TGTGCCAGCAGTTTGGCCGGGACAGGGGGACGGCCCCAGCATTTT. Residues: CASSLAGTGGRPQHF.

The chain is built from TRBV12-3 or TRBV12-4 and TRBJ2-4; the D is unclear. The better agreement between TRBJ2-7 and the DNA end casts doubt on the J call. The CDR3 is 13 residues long. The CDR3 DNA is TGTGCCAGCAGTTTAGAACCAAACTACGAGCAGTACTTC. It yields the protein CASSLEPNYEQYF.

In this sample, this clonotype turned up a few times. This rearrangement joins TRBV28 to TRBJ2-7; 9 bases line up with TRBD2. Germline trimming cut 5 bases from V and 5 bases from J; bases unmatched to any gene: 7. This CDR3 region has 14 residues. Germline assignment: CDR1 MDHEN and CDR2 SYDVKM. CDR3 in amino acids: CASSGTSKLHEQYF. In DNA form, the CDR3 reads TGTGCCAGCAGTGGGACTAGCAAGCTCCACGAGCAGTACTTC.

This clonotype was counted only a few times. The CDR3 is CASSLRQANTGELFF. The CDR3 region has the DNA TGCGCCAGCAGCTTAAGACAGGCGAACACCGGGGAGCTGTTTTTT. The chain combines TRBV5-1 with TRBJ2-2; TRBD1 is a possible D gene (6 bases). The V end lost 2 bases, the J end lost 0 bases, and 8 bases lay between the germline ends. This CDR3 comprises 15 residues. The germline V gene encodes CDR1 SGHRS and CDR2 YFSETQ.

The rearrangement joins TRBV7-9 to TRBJ2-2; D ambiguous. Germline CDR1 reads SEHNR; CDR2 reads FQNEAQ (reference sequence). This CDR3 has 13 residues. V was shortened by 0 bases and J by 8 bases, with 7 bases between the two germline ends. The CDR3 DNA reads TGTGCCAGCAGCTTAGCTGGCGGAGGGGAGCTGTTTTTT. Translation: CASSLAGGGELFF.

This clonotype was detected only a few times. The V gene is TRBV27, the J gene TRBJ1-6; a weak D match, TRBD1 (6 bases). Germline V lookup: CDR1 MNHEY, CDR2 SMNVEV (reference sequence). Trimming left V 4 bases short and J 7 bases short, with 11 bases between. The CDR3 is 14 residues long. CDR3 sequence reads: CASSSGTTNSPLHF. The CDR3 nucleotides read TGTGCCAGCAGTTCGGGGACAACGAATTCACCCCTCCACTTT.

The J gene is TRBJ2-7, the V gene TRBV4-3; no firm D call. TRBJ2-5 matches the DNA end more closely, so the J call is doubtful. The length of the CDR3 is 15 residues. Germline values: CDR1 LGHNA, CDR2 YSLEER. CDR3 residues: CASSQDPGTGETQYF. The CDR3 nucleotides are TGCGCCAGCAGCCAAGATCCAGGCACGGGAGAGACCCAGTACTTC.

The rearrangement links TRBV6-6 to TRBJ2-5, with 7 positions matching TRBD1. Per germline, CDR1 MNHNY and CDR2 SVGAGI (reference sequence). J was trimmed by 11 bases and V by 7 bases; bases with no gene match: 10. This CDR3 is built from 12 residues. The CDR3 nucleotides are TGTGCCAGCACCTCACAGGGGAATGAGCAGTACTTC. It is translated as CASTSQGNEQYF.

This clonotype was observed a few times. V and J are TRBV20-1 and TRBJ2-1; TRBD1 matches at 8 bases. The CDR3 is made up of 15 amino acids. The junction had 6 bases not matched to a gene; V was cut back by 1 base and J by 4 bases. Looked up from germline, CDR1 is DFQATT and CDR2 is SNEGSKA (reference sequence). CDR3 DNA: TGCAGTGCTAGAGCTGTAAGGGACAGGTACAATGAGCAGTTCTTC. This sequence encodes CSARAVRDRYNEQFF.

This clonotype was seen more than once but under ten times. The chain recombines TRBV7-2 with TRBJ1-2; 7 nucleotides agree with TRBD1. Per the germline V gene, CDR1 is SGHTA and CDR2 is FQGNSA. The CDR3 runs to 15 residues. V lost 7 bases to trimming and J lost 0 bases; unmatched junction nucleotides: 8. The CDR3 is CASTSGQRTNYGYTF. Here the CDR3 DNA reads TGTGCCAGCACCTCGGGACAGCGGACTAACTATGGCTACACCTTC.

The chain links TRBV20-1 to TRBJ1-1; D unclear. Deletions cut 4 bases from V and 0 bases from J, with 9 bases between. Looked up from germline, CDR1 is DFQATT and CDR2 is SNEGSKA (reference sequence). This CDR3 comprises 13 residues. CDR3 residues: CSANDVMNTEAFF. The CDR3 DNA is TGCAGTGCTAACGACGTAATGAACACTGAAGCTTTCTTT.

As to this clonotype: A much bigger clone sits one base away, suggesting this may be a read error. The chain uses TRBV6-5 and TRBJ2-3; no definite D call. Germline V gene lookup returns CDR1 MNHEY and CDR2 SVGAGI. The length of the CDR3 is 13 residues. With 6 bases removed from V and 0 bases from J, the gap between germline ends came to 7 bases. The CDR3 sequence is CASRDPSTDTQYF. The CDR3 DNA reads TGTGCCAGCAGAGACCCTAGCACAGATACGCAGTATTTT.

In its sample, this clonotype was seen a few times. The chain carries TRBV20-1 and TRBJ1-4; 7 bases align to TRBD1. This CDR3 contains 14 residues. Germline-derived CDR1 and CDR2 are DFQATT and SNEGSKA (reference sequence). V lost 6 bases, J lost 0 bases, and 4 bases stayed unmatched. The CDR3 reads CSARDRSTNEKLFF. The CDR3 coding sequence is TGCAGTGCCCGGGACAGATCAACTAATGAAAAACTGTTTTTT.

This clonotype turned up a few times. A junction boundary mismatches the germline segment, possibly from a read error. The chain joins TRBV7-7 to TRBJ2-5, with 11 bases lining up with TRBD2. Germline assignment: CDR1 SSHAT and CDR2 FNYEAQ (reference sequence). The CDR3 covers 16 residues. The CDR3 sequence is CASSPTLAGGQETQYF. The CDR3 nucleotides read TGTGCTAGCAGCCCCACCCTAGCGGGAGGCCAAGAGACCCAGTACTTC.

The J gene is TRBJ2-7, the V gene TRBV14, with 12 bases aligning to TRBD2. CDR1 is SGHDN, CDR2 FVKESK, per germline. V gave up 4 bases and J gave up 6 bases; unmatched junction bases: 10. There are 16 residues in the CDR3. The DNA for the CDR3 is TGTGCCAGCAGCCCCCCCGGACTAGCGGGGTCGGGCGAGCAGTACTTC. It yields the protein CASSPPGLAGSGEQYF. The full variable domain, with the rest looked up from reference TRBV14 and TRBJ2-7, is EAGVTQFPSHSVIEKGQTVTLRCDPISGHDNLYWYRRVMGKEIKFLLHFVKESKQDESGMPNNRFLAERTGGTYSTLKVQPAELEDSGVYFCASSPPGLAGSGEQYFGPGTRLTVT.

V gene TRBV20-1 combines with J gene TRBJ1-1, with 9 bases lining up with TRBD1. The germline V gene encodes CDR1 DFQATT and CDR2 SNEGSKA (reference sequence). The CDR3 contains 15 residues. Trimming took 0 bases from V and 5 from J; bases not matched to a gene: 7. CDR3 sequence reads: CSARDQGQGTTEAFF. CDR3 coding DNA: TGCAGTGCTAGAGATCAGGGACAGGGTACAACTGAAGCTTTCTTT.

The rearrangement joins TRBV29-1 to TRBJ1-2; tentative D call: TRBD1 (6 bases). Germline lookup yields CDR1 SQVTM and CDR2 ANQGSEA. The CDR3 contains 12 residues. The germline V and J ends were trimmed by 7 bases and 6 bases, with 15 bases remaining between them. The CDR3, as DNA: TGCAGCGCTGAGCGACAGGTTCATGGCTACACCTTC. Amino acids: CSAERQVHGYTF.

A note on this clonotype: The junction differs from germline at one of its ends, possibly a read error. The chain is built from TRBV24-1 and TRBJ2-5, with a tentative D call TRBD1 (5 bases). The J call is uncertain, as TRBJ2-7 better fits the DNA end. This CDR3 has 12 amino acids. Per germline, CDR1 KGHDR and CDR2 SFDVKD. The CDR3 is CATSGLGHEQYF. CDR3 nucleotides: TGTGCCACCAGTGGTTTGGGGCACGAGCAGTACTTC.

This chain uses TRBV7-9 with TRBJ1-2; D is unclear. The V and J ends lost 1 base and 10 bases respectively, with 22 bases between them. The CDR3 runs 16 residues. In germline, CDR1 is SEHNR, CDR2 FQNEAQ (reference sequence). CDR3 in DNA: TGTGCCAGCAGCTTAGATCTTTATTCGGACTCTGGAGACTACACCTTC. This encodes CASSLDLYSDSGDYTF.

This CDR3 is CSANSRTPTRETQYF. The DNA for the CDR3 is TGCAGTGCTAACTCCCGGACCCCTACGAGGGAGACCCAGTACTTC. This sequence joins TRBV20-1 and TRBJ2-5; D remains unclear. The CDR3 has 15 residues. Looked up from germline, CDR1 is DFQATT and CDR2 is SNEGSKA (reference sequence). Deletions cut 4 bases from V and 5 bases from J, with 20 bases between.

Many counts were recorded for this clonotype. The J gene is TRBJ2-3, the V gene TRBV11-2, with 7 bases aligning to TRBD1. J was trimmed by 3 bases and V by 7 bases; bases with no gene match: 10. Germline values: CDR1 SGHAT, CDR2 FQNNGV. The CDR3 loop spans 15 amino acids. The DNA of the CDR3 is TGTGCCAGCACCTTCTCTGGGACAGAGACAGATACGCAGTATTTT. Protein: CASTFSGTETDTQYF.